The next 14 T cell receptor beta chains were all read from a single sample in a study of blood T cell repertoires in COVID-19. Clones were read by immunoSEQ multiplex PCR, and TCRdb kept only the in-frame ones, dropping some. Here the sample spans 70,000 to 100,000 clones, 86% being singletons. The material sequenced was peripheral blood. All receptors derive from a man of 80 years or more with active or convalescent COVID-19.

The chain employs TRBV25-1 and TRBJ1-1; TRBD1 might be the D (5 bases). V lost 7 bases and J 3 bases, leaving 27 bases between the germline ends. This CDR3 is 18 amino acids long. CDR1 and CDR2 (germline): MGHDK, SYGVNS. The CDR3 sequence is CASIGFAGGWREHTEAFF. DNA for the CDR3: TGTGCCAGCATTGGGTTTGCGGGGGGGTGGCGGGAGCACACTGAAGCTTTCTTT.

Written as DNA, the CDR3 is TGTGCCTGGGGACTCGGGGATCAGCCCCAGCATTTT. The encoded protein is CAWGLGDQPQHF. The rearrangement joins TRBV30 to TRBJ1-5, with D uncertain. The CDR3 length is 12 residues. CDR1 and CDR2 from the germline V gene are GTSNPN and SVGIG (reference sequence). The V end lost 5 bases, the J end lost 5 bases, and 10 bases lay between the germline ends.

The chain carries TRBV5-1 and TRBJ2-1; 8 bases align to TRBD2. The V gene's germline CDR1 is SGHRS and CDR2 YFSETQ. V lost 5 bases, J lost 7 bases, and 5 bases stayed unmatched. The CDR3 length is 13 residues. The CDR3: CASRVAGMNEQFF. CDR3 in DNA: TGCGCCAGCAGAGTAGCGGGAATGAATGAGCAGTTCTTC.

The chain employs TRBV28 and TRBJ1-1, with no clear D. This CDR3 has 15 residues. Germline-derived CDR1 and CDR2 are MDHEN and SYDVKM. Trimming pared 4 bases from V and 0 bases from J, leaving 12 bases between. The CDR3 loop reads CASSSPTDMNTEAFF. CDR3 DNA sequence: TGTGCCAGCAGTTCCCCCACAGATATGAACACTGAAGCTTTCTTT.

The chain carries TRBV12-3 or TRBV12-4 and TRBJ2-5, with D perhaps matching TRBD1 (6 bases). The CDR3 is 13 residues long. V was cut by 4 bases and J by 7 bases, with 13 bases left in between. The CDR3 sequence: CASSSGHLGTQYF. The CDR3 DNA reads TGTGCCAGCAGTTCGGGACATCTGGGGACCCAGTACTTC.

V is TRBV5-1 and J is TRBJ2-5, with D maybe TRBD1 (8 bases). The CDR3 totals 16 residues. Germline CDR1 is SGHRS and CDR2 is YFSETQ. The V gene lost 4 bases and the J gene lost 2 bases, with 18 bases spanning the gap. The CDR3 sequence: CASSTGTTGGQETQYF. The CDR3 DNA sequence: TGCGCCAGCAGCACGGGGACTACAGGGGGACAAGAGACCCAGTACTTC.

The rearrangement links TRBV6-2 or TRBV6-3 to TRBJ2-7, with 8 positions matching TRBD2. CDR3 size: 17 residues. Germline trimming cut 2 bases from V and 0 bases from J; bases unmatched to any gene: 9. The germline CDR1 and CDR2 sequences are MNHEY and SVGEGT. The CDR3 spells CASSYPTSGIASYEQYF. The CDR3 DNA reads as TGTGCCAGCAGTTACCCTACTAGCGGTATCGCCTCCTACGAGCAGTACTTC.

As for this clone: A read error may account for a junction end that differs from germline. The rearrangement links TRBV7-7 to TRBJ2-5; TRBD2 aligns across 8 bases. The CDR3 contains 16 residues. Germline CDR1 is SSHAT and CDR2 is FNYEAQ (reference sequence). In DNA, the CDR3 is TGTGCTAGCAGCCCCGCGGGGGTAGCGGGGATGGAGACCCAGTACTTC. Residues: CASSPAGVAGMETQYF.

This clone is a singleton in its sample. The chain carries TRBV4-3 and TRBJ1-1; 7 nucleotides align to TRBD1. Trimming at V came to 4 bases and at J to 4 bases, leaving 9 bases not matched to a gene. This CDR3 has 15 residues. Germline lookup yields CDR1 LGHNA and CDR2 YSLEER. The CDR3 sequence: CASSRTVGGPTEAFF. As DNA, the CDR3 is TGCGCCAGCAGCCGCACAGTAGGGGGCCCCACTGAAGCTTTCTTT.

The chain is built from TRBV5-4 and TRBJ2-3; TRBD1 matches 9 bases. The CDR3 runs 15 residues. With V trimmed by 3 bases and J by 3 bases, 5 bases remained unmatched. Germline V gene sequence: CDR1 SGHNT, CDR2 YYREEE (reference sequence). This CDR3 reads CASSSKQGATDTQYF. The DNA of the CDR3 is TGTGCCAGCAGCTCCAAACAGGGGGCTACAGATACGCAGTATTTT.

This chain uses TRBV11-2 with TRBJ2-3; 9 bases map to TRBD2. CDR3 length equals 15 residues. Germline V gene sequence: CDR1 SGHAT, CDR2 FQNNGV. Losses at the gene ends were 2 bases for V and 5 bases for J; bases not matched to a gene: 5. CDR3 loop: CASSLTAGGEDTQYF. CDR3 in DNA: TGTGCCAGCAGCTTAACGGCGGGAGGGGAAGATACGCAGTATTTT. Drawing the rest from reference TRBV11-2 and TRBJ2-3, the complete variable domain is EAGVAQSPRYKIIEKRQSVAFWCNPISGHATLYWYQQILGQGPKLLIQFQNNGVVDDSQLPKDRFSAERLKGVDSTLKIQPAKLEDSAVYLCASSLTAGGEDTQYFGPGTRLTVL.

The V call is TRBV3-1 (or the pseudogene TRBV3-2), the J call TRBJ2-3; 13 bases align to TRBD2. Germline assignment: CDR1 LGHDT and CDR2 YNNKEL (reference sequence). CDR3 length equals 19 residues. J gave up 6 bases and V 1 base, and 13 bases lay outside the gene matches. CDR3 sequence: CASSQAIPGLAGTLDTQYF. In nucleotides, the CDR3 is TGTGCCAGCAGCCAAGCAATCCCGGGACTAGCGGGAACCCTCGATACGCAGTATTTT.

The V gene is TRBV2, the J gene TRBJ1-2; the match to TRBD1 covers 7 bases. Germline CDR1 SNHLY, CDR2 FYNNEI. The CDR3 covers 14 residues. J was trimmed by 0 bases and V by 8 bases; bases with no gene match: 6. The CDR3 nucleotides are TGTGCCAGCGAAAGGACAGGATCTAACTATGGCTACACCTTC. Its translation is CASERTGSNYGYTF.

This chain links TRBV28 with TRBJ2-7, with a possible D match to TRBD2 (7 bases). Deletions cut 6 bases from V and 5 bases from J, with 17 bases between. This CDR3 comprises 14 residues. Germline V CDR1 and CDR2: MDHEN, SYDVKM. For the CDR3, the DNA is TGTGCCAGCAGAGAGGGGGGGAGAATCGACGAGCAGTACTTC. This translates into CASREGGRIDEQYF.